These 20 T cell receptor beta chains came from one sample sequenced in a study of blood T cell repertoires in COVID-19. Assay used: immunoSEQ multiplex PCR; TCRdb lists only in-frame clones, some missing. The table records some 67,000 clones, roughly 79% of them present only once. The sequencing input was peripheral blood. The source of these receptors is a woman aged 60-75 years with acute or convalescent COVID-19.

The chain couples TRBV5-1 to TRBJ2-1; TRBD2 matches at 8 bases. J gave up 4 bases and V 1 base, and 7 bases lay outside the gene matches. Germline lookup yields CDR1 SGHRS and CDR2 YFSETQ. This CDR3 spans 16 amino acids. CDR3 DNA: TGCGCCAGCAGCTTGCGTGTCCAGCGGGGGTACAATGAGCAGTTCTTC. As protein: CASSLRVQRGYNEQFF.

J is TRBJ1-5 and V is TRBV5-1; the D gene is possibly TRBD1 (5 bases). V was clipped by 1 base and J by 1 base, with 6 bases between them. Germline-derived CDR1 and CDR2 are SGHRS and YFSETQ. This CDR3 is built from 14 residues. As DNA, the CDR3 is TGCGCCAGCAGCTTGACAGGCAGCAATCAGCCCCAGCATTTT. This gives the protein CASSLTGSNQPQHF.

The CDR3 bases are TGCGCCAGCAGCCAAGAAACGGGAGGGGGGACGGGGACCCAGTACTTC. Translated: CASSQETGGGTGTQYF. The rearrangement joins TRBV4-1 to TRBJ2-5; the match to TRBD2 covers 8 bases. The CDR3 loop spans 16 amino acids. V lost 0 bases, J lost 7 bases, and 10 bases stayed unmatched. Germline values: CDR1 MGHRA, CDR2 YSYEKL.

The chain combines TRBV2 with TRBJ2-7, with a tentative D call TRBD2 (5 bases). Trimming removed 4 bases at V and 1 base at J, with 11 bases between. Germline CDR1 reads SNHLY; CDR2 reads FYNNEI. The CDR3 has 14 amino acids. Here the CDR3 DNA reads TGTGCCAGCAGTGCGGAGAGGGCATCCTACGAGCAGTACTTC. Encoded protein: CASSAERASYEQYF.

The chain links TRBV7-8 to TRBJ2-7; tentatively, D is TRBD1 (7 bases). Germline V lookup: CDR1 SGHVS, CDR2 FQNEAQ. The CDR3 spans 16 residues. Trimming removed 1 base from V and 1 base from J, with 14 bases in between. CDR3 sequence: CASSLVGGGSSYEQYF. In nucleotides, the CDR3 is TGTGCCAGCAGCTTAGTCGGAGGGGGCTCTTCCTACGAGCAGTACTTC.

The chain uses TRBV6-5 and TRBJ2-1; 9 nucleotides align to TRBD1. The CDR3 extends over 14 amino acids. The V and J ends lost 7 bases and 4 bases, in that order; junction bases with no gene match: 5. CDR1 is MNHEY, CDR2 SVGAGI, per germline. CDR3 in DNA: TGTGCCAGCACCGAGACAGGGGGGTACAATGAGCAGTTCTTC. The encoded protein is CASTETGGYNEQFF.

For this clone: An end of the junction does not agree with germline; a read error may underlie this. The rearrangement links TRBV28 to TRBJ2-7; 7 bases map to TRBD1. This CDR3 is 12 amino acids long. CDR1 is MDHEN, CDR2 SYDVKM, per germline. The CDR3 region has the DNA TGTGCCAGCAGTTTGTCTCCCGGGACAGTTGCTTTC. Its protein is CASSLSPGTVAF.

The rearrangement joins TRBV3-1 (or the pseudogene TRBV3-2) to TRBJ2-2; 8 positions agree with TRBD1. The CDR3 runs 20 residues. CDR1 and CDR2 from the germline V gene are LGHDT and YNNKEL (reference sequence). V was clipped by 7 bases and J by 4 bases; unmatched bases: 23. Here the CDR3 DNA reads TGTGCCAGCACCCGAAGAAAGATAGGACAGGGTTTGAGTGGCACCGGGGAGCTGTTTTTT. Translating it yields CASTRRKIGQGLSGTGELFF.

CDR3 nucleotide sequence: TGTGCCAGCAGCCCGCCTCAGGGTCCCGGGGAGCTGTTTTTT. Translation gives CASSPPQGPGELFF. This chain uses TRBV7-9 with TRBJ2-2; a possible D gene is TRBD1 (5 bases). The V and J ends lost 5 bases and 6 bases respectively, with 13 bases between them. The germline CDR1 and CDR2 sequences are SEHNR and FQNEAQ (reference sequence). The CDR3 contains 14 residues.

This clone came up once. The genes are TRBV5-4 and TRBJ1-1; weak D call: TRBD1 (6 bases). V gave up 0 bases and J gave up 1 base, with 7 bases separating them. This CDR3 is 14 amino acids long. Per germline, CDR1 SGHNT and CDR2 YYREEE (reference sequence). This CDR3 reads CASSLAQGNTEAFF. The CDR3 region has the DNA TGTGCCAGCAGCTTGGCACAGGGGAACACTGAAGCTTTCTTT.

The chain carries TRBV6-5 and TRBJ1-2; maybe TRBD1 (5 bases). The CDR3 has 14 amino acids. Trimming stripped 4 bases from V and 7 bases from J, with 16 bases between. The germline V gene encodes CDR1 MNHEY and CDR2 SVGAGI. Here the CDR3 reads CASSFHQGTSGYTF. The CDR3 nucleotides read TGTGCCAGCAGTTTTCATCAGGGAACAAGTGGCTACACCTTC.

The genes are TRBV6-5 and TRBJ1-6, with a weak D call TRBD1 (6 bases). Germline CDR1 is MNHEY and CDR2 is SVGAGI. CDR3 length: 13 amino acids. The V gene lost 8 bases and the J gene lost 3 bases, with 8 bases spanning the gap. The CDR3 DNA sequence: TGTGCCAGCGGACAGCACTATAATTCACCCCTCCACTTT. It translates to CASGQHYNSPLHF.

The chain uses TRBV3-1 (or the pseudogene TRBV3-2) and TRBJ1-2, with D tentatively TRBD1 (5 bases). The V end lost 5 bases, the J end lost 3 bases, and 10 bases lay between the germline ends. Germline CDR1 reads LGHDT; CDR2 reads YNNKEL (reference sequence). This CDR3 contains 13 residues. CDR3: CASSVREDYGYTF. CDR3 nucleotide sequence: TGTGCCAGCAGCGTCAGGGAAGACTATGGCTACACCTTC.

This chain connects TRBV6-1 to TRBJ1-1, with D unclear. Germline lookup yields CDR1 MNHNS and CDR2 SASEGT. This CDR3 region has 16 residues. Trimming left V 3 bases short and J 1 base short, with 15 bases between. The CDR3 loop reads CASSEGLQQPNTEAFF. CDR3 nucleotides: TGTGCCAGCAGTGAGGGCCTCCAACAGCCGAACACTGAAGCTTTCTTT.

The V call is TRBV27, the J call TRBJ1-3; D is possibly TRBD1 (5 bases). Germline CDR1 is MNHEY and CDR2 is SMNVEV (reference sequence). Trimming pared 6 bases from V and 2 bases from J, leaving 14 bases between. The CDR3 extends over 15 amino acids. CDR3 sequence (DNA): TGTGCCAGCAGCCGAGTCCGGGGGGCTGGAAACACCATATATTTT. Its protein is CASSRVRGAGNTIYF.

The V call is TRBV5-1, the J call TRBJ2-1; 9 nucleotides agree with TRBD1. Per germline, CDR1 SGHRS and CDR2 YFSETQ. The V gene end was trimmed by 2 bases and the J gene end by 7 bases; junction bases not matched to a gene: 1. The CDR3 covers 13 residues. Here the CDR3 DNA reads TGCGCCAGCAGCTTAGGGACAGGGAATGAGCAGTTCTTC. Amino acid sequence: CASSLGTGNEQFF.

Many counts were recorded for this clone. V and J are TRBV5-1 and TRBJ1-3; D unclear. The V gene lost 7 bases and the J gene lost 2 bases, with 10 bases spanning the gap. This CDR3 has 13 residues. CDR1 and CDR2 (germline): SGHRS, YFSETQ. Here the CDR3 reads CASSGEPGNTIYF. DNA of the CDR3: TGCGCCAGCTCCGGTGAACCTGGAAACACCATATATTTT.

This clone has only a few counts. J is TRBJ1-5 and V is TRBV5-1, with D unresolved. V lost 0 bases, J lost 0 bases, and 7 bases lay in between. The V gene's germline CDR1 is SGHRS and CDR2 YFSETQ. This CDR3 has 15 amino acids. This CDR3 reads CASSLEQYSNQPQHF. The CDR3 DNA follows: TGCGCCAGCAGCTTGGAACAGTATAGCAATCAGCCCCAGCATTTT.

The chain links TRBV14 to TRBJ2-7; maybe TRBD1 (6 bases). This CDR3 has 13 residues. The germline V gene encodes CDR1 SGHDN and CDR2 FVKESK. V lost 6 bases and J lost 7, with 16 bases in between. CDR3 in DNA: TGTGCCAGCAGTACCTCCGGCCAGGGGGAGCAGTACTTC. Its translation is CASSTSGQGEQYF. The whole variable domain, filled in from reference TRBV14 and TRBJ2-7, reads EAGVTQFPSHSVIEKGQTVTLRCDPISGHDNLYWYRRVMGKEIKFLLHFVKESKQDESGMPNNRFLAERTGGTYSTLKVQPAELEDSGVYFCASSTSGQGEQYFGPGTRLTVT.

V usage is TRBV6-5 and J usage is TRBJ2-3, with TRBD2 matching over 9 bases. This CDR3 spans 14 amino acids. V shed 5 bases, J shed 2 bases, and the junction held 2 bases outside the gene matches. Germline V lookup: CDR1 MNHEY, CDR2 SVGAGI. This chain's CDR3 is CASSLAGFTDTQYF. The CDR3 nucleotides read TGTGCCAGCAGTCTAGCGGGATTCACAGATACGCAGTATTTT.